Listed here are 27 T cell receptor beta chains from one sample, sequenced in a study of shared clonotypes between healthy human individuals. Libraries were prepared by immunoSEQ multiplex PCR; TCRdb keeps only in-frame clonotypes and omits some of them. The table lists about 550,000 clones, nearly 97% of them singletons. Naive CD8 isolation took CD45RO-negative cells positively selected for CCR7 and excluded terminally differentiated effector memory CD45RA+ cells. Sequencing input: naive CD8+ T cells sorted from blood. The receptors derive from a woman in her 30s in good health.

The rearrangement joins TRBV6-5 to TRBJ2-7; weak D call: TRBD2 (5 bases). Per germline, CDR1 MNHEY and CDR2 SVGAGI. Between the trimmed V and J ends, which lost 6 bases and 3 bases, there was a span of 15 bases. The CDR3 runs 14 residues. CDR3 nucleotides: TGTGCCAGCAGACCAACCGGGGAGAACTACGAGCAGTACTTC. Its protein product is CASRPTGENYEQYF.

The genes are TRBV14 and TRBJ2-7; D remains unclear. The CDR3 sequence is 11 residues long. V lost 3 bases and J lost 5, with 5 bases in between. Germline CDR1 and CDR2: SGHDN and FVKESK. This chain's CDR3 is CASSHGHEQYF. CDR3 sequence (DNA): TGTGCCAGCAGCCACGGCCACGAGCAGTACTTC.

The genes are TRBV19 and TRBJ1-5; 7 nucleotides align to TRBD1. The CDR3 contains 17 residues. Germline V lookup: CDR1 LNHDA, CDR2 SQIVND (reference sequence). The J segment lost 0 bases and the V segment lost 5 bases, leaving 10 bases of the junction unmatched. For the CDR3, the DNA is TGTGCCAGTAGTCCGACACAGGGGCTGAATAGCAATCAGCCCCAGCATTTT. It codes for CASSPTQGLNSNQPQHF. The whole variable domain, remainder taken from reference TRBV19 and TRBJ1-5, is DGGITQSPKYLFRKEGQNVTLSCEQNLNHDAMYWYRQDPGQGLRLIYYSQIVNDFQKGDIAEGYSVSREKKESFPLTVTSAQKNPTAFYLCASSPTQGLNSNQPQHFGDGTRLSIL.

The chain carries TRBV27 and TRBJ1-6; the D is unclear. The CDR3 consists of 14 residues. The ends were cut back, 5 bases at V and 10 bases at J, with 15 bases in the middle. Per the germline V gene, CDR1 is MNHEY and CDR2 is SMNVEV (reference sequence). The CDR3 region is CASSPLSGRSPLHF. The CDR3 DNA follows: TGTGCCAGCAGTCCTCTTTCAGGACGATCACCCCTCCACTTT.

This clone was detected once. The chain links TRBV28 to TRBJ2-4; 8 nucleotides agree with TRBD1. V lost 6 bases, J lost 5 bases, and 3 bases stayed unmatched. Germline V lookup: CDR1 MDHEN, CDR2 SYDVKM. The CDR3 is 13 residues long. DNA for the CDR3: TGTGCCAGCAGGTTACAGGGGGAAAACATTCAGTACTTC. The encoded protein is CASRLQGENIQYF.

The chain has TRBV27 and TRBJ2-7; no clear D. Germline values: CDR1 MNHEY, CDR2 SMNVEV (reference sequence). Trimming cost V 4 bases and J 3 bases, with 10 bases left between them. This CDR3 comprises 13 residues. The CDR3 region is CASSSPPGYEQYF. The CDR3 bases are TGTGCCAGCAGTTCACCCCCGGGCTACGAGCAGTACTTC.

J is TRBJ1-2 and V is TRBV10-2, with TRBD1 identical over 7 bases. The length of the CDR3 is 14 residues. Germline V lookup: CDR1 WSHSY, CDR2 SAAADI. Unmatched junction bases numbered 8, after V lost 2 bases and J lost 8 bases. The CDR3 coding sequence is TGCGCCAGCAGTGAGCCGACAGGGTCGGGGGGCTACACCTTC. It encodes CASSEPTGSGGYTF.

This clone was observed a single time. This rearrangement joins TRBV5-6 to TRBJ2-1, with 7 bases matching TRBD2. Trimming cost V 1 base and J 14 bases; bases outside gene matches: 9. Per germline, CDR1 SGHDT and CDR2 YYEEEE. This CDR3 comprises 13 residues. The CDR3, as DNA: TGTGCCAGCAGCTTGACGGGGCTAGCGGAGAAGTTCTTC. Residues: CASSLTGLAEKFF.

This chain connects TRBV13 to TRBJ1-2, with D perhaps TRBD1 (5 bases). Trimming removed 5 bases from V and 4 bases from J, with 20 bases in between. The V gene's germline CDR1 is PRHDT and CDR2 FYEKMQ (reference sequence). This CDR3 spans 16 amino acids. As DNA, the CDR3 is TGTGCCAGCAGCCTACAAGGGACCACCACCGTCTATGGCTACACCTTC. Its translation is CASSLQGTTTVYGYTF.

The J gene is TRBJ1-2, the V gene TRBV6-5, with TRBD1 matching 10 bases. The CDR3 length is 13 residues. V lost 5 bases and J lost 6; bases outside the gene matches: 3. Germline V gene sequence: CDR1 MNHEY, CDR2 SVGAGI. The CDR3 nucleotides read TGTGCCAGCAGTCGGACAGGGGGGGATGGCTACACCTTC. This encodes CASSRTGGDGYTF.

The chain links TRBV6-5 to TRBJ2-7; the D gene is possibly TRBD1 (7 bases). CDR3 length: 16 residues. Germline values: CDR1 MNHEY, CDR2 SVGAGI. V lost 2 bases, J lost 7 bases, and 21 bases lay in between. CDR3 residues: CASSYDRVAGSWEQYF. CDR3 nucleotides: TGTGCCAGCAGTTACGACAGGGTCGCGGGGTCGTGGGAGCAGTACTTC.

The chain has TRBV10-2 and TRBJ2-1, with 9 bases aligning to TRBD2. The CDR3 loop spans 15 amino acids. The ends lost 2 bases at V and 6 bases at J; junction bases unmatched: 5. CDR1 and CDR2 (germline): WSHSY, SAAADI. The CDR3 loop reads CASSESAGGGNEQFF. CDR3 DNA: TGCGCCAGCAGTGAGAGCGCGGGAGGGGGCAATGAGCAGTTCTTC.

The chain recombines TRBV19 with TRBJ1-2, with unresolved D. This CDR3 has 18 amino acids. Germline CDR1 is LNHDA and CDR2 is SQIVND (reference sequence). V was pared by 3 bases and J by 7 bases, with 27 bases between. The CDR3 DNA is TGTGCCAGTAGTATGTCTTCCACCCCGGCTTATAAGCGGGGTGGCTACACCTTC. This sequence encodes CASSMSSTPAYKRGGYTF.

This chain joins TRBV28 and TRBJ2-1; D gene uncertain. The germline V gene encodes CDR1 MDHEN and CDR2 SYDVKM. The CDR3 length is 13 residues. Trimming pared 8 bases from V and 5 bases from J, leaving 13 bases between. CDR3 loop: CASSGATHNEQFF. The CDR3 DNA follows: TGTGCCAGCTCAGGAGCTACCCACAATGAGCAGTTCTTC.

This chain uses TRBV10-3 with TRBJ2-7; TRBD1 matches 8 bases. The CDR3 has 10 residues. Per germline, CDR1 ENHRY and CDR2 SYGVKD. J gave up 5 bases and V 10 bases, and 1 base lay outside the gene matches. The CDR3: CAKQGDEQYF. The CDR3 DNA reads TGTGCCAAACAGGGGGACGAGCAGTACTTC.

This chain uses TRBV7-2 with TRBJ2-1; a weak D match, TRBD2 (6 bases). The CDR3 covers 15 residues. Looked up from germline, CDR1 is SGHTA and CDR2 is FQGNSA. Trimming removed 1 base from V and 6 bases from J, with 13 bases in between. CDR3 DNA: TGTGCCAGCAGCTTAGGAAGGGACTTTGGCAATGAGCAGTTCTTC. It encodes CASSLGRDFGNEQFF.

This clone has a handful of counts. V usage is TRBV6-5 and J usage is TRBJ1-1, with D perhaps TRBD1 (5 bases). This CDR3 spans 13 amino acids. Looked up from germline, CDR1 is MNHEY and CDR2 is SVGAGI. V lost 6 bases, J lost 0 bases, and 8 bases lay in between. This CDR3 is CASRPGLNTEAFF. The DNA for the CDR3 is TGTGCCAGCAGACCGGGGCTGAACACTGAAGCTTTCTTT.

The chain recombines TRBV9 with TRBJ1-1; no firm D call. Germline CDR1 is SGDLS and CDR2 is YYNGEE. The CDR3 contains 13 residues. V lost 0 bases, J lost 6 bases, and 9 bases lay in between. DNA of the CDR3: TGTGCCAGCAGCGTAGTCCGGGAGGCTGAAGCTTTCTTT. Translating gives CASSVVREAEAFF.

The rearrangement uses TRBV7-3 and TRBJ2-1; 8 bases are a match to TRBD2. CDR1 SGHTA and CDR2 FQGTGA come from the germline V gene. V trimming: 4 bases; J trimming: 9 bases; junction bases outside the gene matches: 14. The CDR3 consists of 16 residues. The CDR3 coding sequence is TGTGCCAGCAGCTCAGATAGCGGGGATGGTTTATCTGAGCAGTTCTTC. Translation gives CASSSDSGDGLSEQFF.

The V gene is TRBV4-1, the J gene TRBJ1-1, with TRBD1 matching over 8 bases. Germline V lookup: CDR1 MGHRA, CDR2 YSYEKL. V shed 0 bases, J shed 3 bases, and the junction held 3 bases outside the gene matches. The CDR3 extends over 15 amino acids. The CDR3 is CASSQDRTGYTEAFF. The CDR3 DNA follows: TGCGCCAGCAGCCAAGATCGGACAGGGTACACTGAAGCTTTCTTT.

In this sample, this clone turned up once. The V gene is TRBV5-1, the J gene TRBJ1-1; D not resolved. Germline CDR1 is SGHRS and CDR2 is YFSETQ. The V gene lost 4 bases and the J gene lost 0 bases, with 7 bases spanning the gap. This CDR3 has 13 residues. As DNA, the CDR3 is TGCGCCAGCAGCCCGGGGATGAACACTGAAGCTTTCTTT. Its translation: CASSPGMNTEAFF.

The chain links TRBV28 to TRBJ1-2, with 9 bases fitting TRBD1. With V trimmed by 5 bases and J by 6 bases, 16 bases remained unmatched. The CDR3 sequence is 17 residues long. Germline assignment: CDR1 MDHEN and CDR2 SYDVKM. The CDR3 loop is CASSLRTPGQGYDGYTF. The CDR3, as DNA: TGTGCCAGCAGTCTGAGAACCCCGGGACAGGGTTATGATGGCTACACCTTC.

The V call is TRBV15, the J call TRBJ2-5; D is perhaps TRBD1 or TRBD2 (5 bases each). Trimming took 5 bases from V and 5 from J, leaving 18 bases between them. The germline CDR1 and CDR2 sequences are LNHNV and YYDKDF (reference sequence). This CDR3 has 15 amino acids. CDR3 DNA sequence: TGTGCCACCAGCCGAGGGGAGCGGCCGGAGGAGACCCAGTACTTC. It specifies CATSRGERPEETQYF.

V usage is TRBV5-6 and J usage is TRBJ2-1; perhaps TRBD2 as D (5 bases). V dropped 6 bases and J dropped 1 base, with 11 bases sitting between them. This CDR3 comprises 14 residues. Germline CDR1 SGHDT, CDR2 YYEEEE. The CDR3 region is CASTEGSSYNEQFF. The CDR3 coding sequence is TGTGCCAGCACTGAGGGTAGTTCCTACAATGAGCAGTTCTTC.

J is TRBJ1-2 and V is TRBV7-9, with unresolved D. In germline, CDR1 is SEHNR, CDR2 FQNEAQ (reference sequence). This CDR3 region has 17 residues. V lost 4 bases to trimming and J lost 5 bases, with 23 bases between them. For the CDR3, the DNA is TGTGCCAGCAGCTCCGGCTTGTCGGACCAAAGTCCTTATGGCTACACCTTC. Translation: CASSSGLSDQSPYGYTF. Drawing the rest from reference TRBV7-9 and TRBJ1-2, the complete variable domain is DTGVSQNPRHKITKRGQNVTFRCDPISEHNRLYWYRQTLGQGPEFLTYFQNEAQLEKSRLLSDRFSAERPKGSFSTLEIQRTEQGDSAMYLCASSSGLSDQSPYGYTFGSGTRLTVV.

In its sample, this clone was seen once. The chain has TRBV7-9 and TRBJ2-1; TRBD2 matches at 8 bases. The germline gives CDR1 SEHNR, CDR2 FQNEAQ (reference sequence). The V gene end was trimmed by 3 bases and the J gene end by 3 bases; junction bases not matched to a gene: 10. This CDR3 contains 17 residues. The CDR3 reads CASSFNSLSGSYNEQFF. The CDR3 nucleotides read TGTGCCAGCAGCTTTAACTCTTTGAGCGGGAGCTACAATGAGCAGTTCTTC.

This sequence joins TRBV13 and TRBJ1-2, with D maybe TRBD1 (5 bases). Trimming took 0 bases from V and 2 from J, leaving 10 bases between them. The CDR3 extends over 15 amino acids. CDR1 and CDR2 (germline): PRHDT, FYEKMQ (reference sequence). DNA of the CDR3: TGTGCCAGCAGCTTAGGGTCGGGACGGAACTATGGCTACACCTTC. Protein sequence: CASSLGSGRNYGYTF.